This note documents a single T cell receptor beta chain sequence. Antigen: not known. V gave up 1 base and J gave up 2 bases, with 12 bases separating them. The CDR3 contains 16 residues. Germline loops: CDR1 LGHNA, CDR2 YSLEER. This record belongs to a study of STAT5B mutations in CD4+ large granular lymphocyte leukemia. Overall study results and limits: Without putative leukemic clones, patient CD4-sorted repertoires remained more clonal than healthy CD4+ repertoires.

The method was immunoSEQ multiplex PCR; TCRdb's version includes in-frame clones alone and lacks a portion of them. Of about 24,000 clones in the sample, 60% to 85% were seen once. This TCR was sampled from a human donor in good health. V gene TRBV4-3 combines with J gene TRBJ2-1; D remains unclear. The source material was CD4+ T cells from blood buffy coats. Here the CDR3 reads CASSQGPSKTYNEQFF. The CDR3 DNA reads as TGCGCCAGCAGCCAAGGACCCTCGAAAACCTACAATGAGCAGTTCTTC.